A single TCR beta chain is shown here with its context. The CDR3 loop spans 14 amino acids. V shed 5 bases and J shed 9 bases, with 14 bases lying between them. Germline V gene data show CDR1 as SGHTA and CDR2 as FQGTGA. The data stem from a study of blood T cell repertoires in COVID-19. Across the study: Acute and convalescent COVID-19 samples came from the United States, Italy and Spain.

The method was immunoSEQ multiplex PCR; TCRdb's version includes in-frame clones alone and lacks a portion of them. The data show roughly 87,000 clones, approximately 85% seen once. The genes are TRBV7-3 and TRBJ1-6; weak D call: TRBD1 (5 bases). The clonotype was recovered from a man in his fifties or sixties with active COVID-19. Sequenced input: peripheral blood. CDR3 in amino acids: CASSLTGVGSPLHF. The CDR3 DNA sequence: TGTGCCAGCAGCCTCACAGGAGTCGGTTCACCCCTCCACTTT.